A single sample gave rise to the 21 T cell receptor beta chains below, sequenced in a study of cytomegalovirus exposure and HLA in healthy donors. Measured with immunoSEQ multiplex PCR; TCRdb has only the in-frame clones, and not every one. The sample lists 100,000 to 120,000 clones; 70% to 90% were seen once. Sequenced input: PBMCs. All receptors derive from a woman in her thirties in good health and CMV-seropositive.

Here the CDR3 reads CASSIQTEKFSNQPQHF. For the CDR3, the DNA is TGTGCCAGCAGCATCCAGACAGAGAAATTTAGCAATCAGCCCCAGCATTTT. The V gene is TRBV7-3, the J gene TRBJ1-5; D is perhaps TRBD1 (5 bases). The V gene lost 5 bases and the J gene lost 0 bases, with 17 bases spanning the gap. Germline V CDR1 and CDR2: SGHTA, FQGTGA. CDR3 length: 17 amino acids.

J is TRBJ1-6 and V is TRBV6-6, with TRBD1 matching over 8 bases. CDR1 MNHNY and CDR2 SVGAGI come from the germline V gene (reference sequence). Losses at the gene ends were 4 bases for V and 5 bases for J; bases not matched to a gene: 7. The length of the CDR3 is 16 residues. The CDR3: CASSLYRGSDNSPLHF. CDR3 nucleotide sequence: TGTGCCAGCAGTTTATACAGGGGGTCCGATAATTCACCCCTCCACTTT.

The chain couples TRBV5-6 to TRBJ2-7, with TRBD1 identical over 7 bases. Per the germline V gene, CDR1 is SGHDT and CDR2 is YYEEEE. The length of the CDR3 is 13 residues. Unmatched junction bases numbered 8, after V lost 4 bases and J lost 7 bases. The CDR3 DNA reads TGTGCCAGCAGCAGAAAGGGGGCTGGTGAGCAGTACTTC. Protein product: CASSRKGAGEQYF. The full variable domain, completed using reference TRBV5-6 and TRBJ2-7, is DAGVTQSPTHLIKTRGQQVTLRCSPKSGHDTVSWYQQALGQGPQFIFQYYEEEERQRGNFPDRFSGHQFPNYSSELNVNALLLGDSALYLCASSRKGAGEQYFGPGTRLTVT.

The table lists this clone with a few counts. The chain is built from TRBV2 and TRBJ2-7; D is possibly TRBD1 (6 bases). Germline values: CDR1 SNHLY, CDR2 FYNNEI. Trimming shortened V by 6 bases and J by 6 bases, and 9 bases separated the two germline ends. The CDR3 is 11 amino acids. In DNA form, the CDR3 reads TGTGCCAGCAGGCAGGGGCCCGAGCAGTACTTC. This codes for CASRQGPEQYF.

DNA of the CDR3: TGTGCCAGCAGCCGAGGGAGCGGGGGTTTCGATACGCAGTATTTT. Its protein product is CASSRGSGGFDTQYF. This rearrangement joins TRBV4-2 to TRBJ2-3, with 8 bases matching TRBD2. Germline CDR1 reads LGHNA; CDR2 reads YNFKEQ. V shed 4 bases and J 6 bases; nucleotides not matched to a gene: 9. This CDR3 is built from 15 residues.

The rearrangement joins TRBV19 to TRBJ1-6, with a tentative D call TRBD1 (6 bases). Germline V gene data show CDR1 as LNHDA and CDR2 as SQIVND (reference sequence). This CDR3 comprises 14 residues. Trimming cost V 4 bases and J 6 bases, with 10 bases left between them. The DNA for the CDR3 is TGTGCCAGTAGTAGGAAGGACAGTAATTCACCCCTCCACTTT. Translated: CASSRKDSNSPLHF.

The rearrangement joins TRBV20-1 to TRBJ2-1; maybe TRBD1 (6 bases). CDR1 DFQATT and CDR2 SNEGSKA come from the germline V gene (reference sequence). The CDR3 extends over 11 amino acids. V dropped 5 bases and J dropped 12 bases, with 14 bases sitting between them. The CDR3 DNA follows: TGCAGTGCTCCTCAGGGGTTGGTGCAGTTCTTC. Its protein is CSAPQGLVQFF.

V usage is TRBV7-3 and J usage is TRBJ2-1, with a tentative D call TRBD2 (5 bases). Germline V gene lookup returns CDR1 SGHTA and CDR2 FQGTGA. The CDR3 covers 13 residues. V was pared by 1 base and J by 9 bases, with 10 bases between. The CDR3 DNA reads as TGTGCCAGCAGCTTAATGGCTAGCAGTGAGCAGTTCTTC. Translating gives CASSLMASSEQFF.

The chain uses TRBV5-4 and TRBJ1-1; D is possibly TRBD1 (6 bases). The CDR3 is 14 amino acids. V was clipped by 4 bases and J by 12 bases, with 22 bases between them. Germline V CDR1 and CDR2: SGHNT, YYREEE (reference sequence). The CDR3 coding sequence is TGTGCCAGCAGCCTCAGTTTGGAACAGGGTTCGTCTTTCTTT. It yields the protein CASSLSLEQGSSFF.

The chain carries TRBV30 and TRBJ1-5; maybe TRBD1 (5 bases). Germline CDR1 GTSNPN, CDR2 SVGIG (reference sequence). This CDR3 is 14 amino acids long. V dropped 3 bases and J dropped 1 base, with 10 bases sitting between them. The CDR3 sequence: CAWSPGLSNQPQHF. The DNA for the CDR3 is TGTGCCTGGAGCCCAGGGCTGAGCAATCAGCCCCAGCATTTT.

V and J are TRBV14 and TRBJ2-1; TRBD1 is a possible D gene (6 bases). The length of the CDR3 is 13 residues. CDR1 and CDR2 from the germline V gene are SGHDN and FVKESK. V shed 3 bases and J shed 8 bases, with 11 bases lying between them. CDR3 DNA sequence: TGTGCCAGCAGCCACAGGGGAAGGCATGAGCAGTTCTTC. Translation: CASSHRGRHEQFF.

V is TRBV14 and J is TRBJ2-3; D remains ambiguous. With 4 bases removed from V and 4 bases from J, the gap between germline ends came to 6 bases. The germline V gene has CDR1 SGHDN and CDR2 FVKESK. The CDR3 sequence is 12 residues long. This CDR3 reads CASSPSADTQYF. CDR3 sequence (DNA): TGTGCCAGCAGCCCGTCTGCAGATACGCAGTATTTT. Together with reference TRBV14 and TRBJ2-3, the CDR3 gives the full variable domain: EAGVTQFPSHSVIEKGQTVTLRCDPISGHDNLYWYRRVMGKEIKFLLHFVKESKQDESGMPNNRFLAERTGGTYSTLKVQPAELEDSGVYFCASSPSADTQYFGPGTRLTVL.

The chain joins TRBV27 to TRBJ2-6; D is possibly TRBD1 (6 bases). The germline V gene has CDR1 MNHEY and CDR2 SMNVEV (reference sequence). The germline V and J ends were trimmed by 0 bases and 2 bases, with 14 bases remaining between them. This CDR3 region has 18 residues. The CDR3 DNA reads as TGTGCCAGCAGTTTATCCACAGGGACCCCCACTGGGGCCAACGTCCTGACTTTC. This translates into CASSLSTGTPTGANVLTF. Full variable domain (missing parts from reference TRBV27 and TRBJ2-6): EAQVTQNPRYLITVTGKKLTVTCSQNMNHEYMSWYRQDPGLGLRQIYYSMNVEVTDKGDVPEGYKVSRKEKRNFPLILESPSPNQTSLYFCASSLSTGTPTGANVLTFGAGSRLTVL.

The rearrangement joins TRBV7-2 to TRBJ2-1; 11 nucleotides agree with TRBD2. The germline CDR1 and CDR2 sequences are SGHTA and FQGNSA. The CDR3 is made up of 16 amino acids. The trim removed 1 base at V and 5 bases at J, leaving 4 bases unmatched. The DNA for the CDR3 is TGTGCCAGCAGCTTAGTAGCGGGGGGGACAAACAATGAGCAGTTCTTC. This sequence encodes CASSLVAGGTNNEQFF. The full variable domain, completed using reference TRBV7-2 and TRBJ2-1, is GAGVSQSPSNKVTEKGKDVELRCDPISGHTALYWYRQSLGQGLEFLIYFQGNSAPDKSGLPSDRFSAERTGGSVSTLTIQRTQQEDSAVYLCASSLVAGGTNNEQFFGPGTRLTVL.

The chain recombines TRBV15 with TRBJ2-2; D perhaps matches TRBD1 (5 bases). V dropped 0 bases and J dropped 6 bases, with 11 bases sitting between them. This CDR3 spans 15 amino acids. Germline CDR1 LNHNV, CDR2 YYDKDF (reference sequence). As DNA, the CDR3 is TGTGCCACCAGCAGAGATACCAGGGTGCCCGGGGAGCTGTTTTTT. Amino acids: CATSRDTRVPGELFF. Full variable domain (remainder filled in from reference TRBV15 and TRBJ2-2): DAMVIQNPRYQVTQFGKPVTLSCSQTLNHNVMYWYQQKSSQAPKLLFHYYDKDFNNEADTPDNFQSRRPNTSFCFLDIRSPGLGDTAMYLCATSRDTRVPGELFFGEGSRLTVL.

The sample holds one count of this clone. The rearrangement joins TRBV9 to TRBJ1-5; a possible D gene is TRBD1 (5 bases). Per germline, CDR1 SGDLS and CDR2 YYNGEE. The CDR3 totals 12 residues. The V end was cut by 4 bases, the J end by 5 bases, with 7 bases between. CDR3 in DNA: TGTGCCAGCAGCCAAGGGGATCAGCCCCAGCATTTT. Its protein product is CASSQGDQPQHF.

The rearrangement uses TRBV5-1 and TRBJ1-1; D is undetermined. The germline gives CDR1 SGHRS, CDR2 YFSETQ. V lost 2 bases, J lost 0 bases, and 11 bases lay in between. This CDR3 comprises 15 residues. Here the CDR3 DNA reads TGCGCCAGCAGCTTTCAGACCGGGTTGAACACTGAAGCTTTCTTT. It codes for CASSFQTGLNTEAFF.

This clone was found once. The V call is TRBV19, the J call TRBJ1-5, with TRBD1 identical over 8 bases. Germline V lookup: CDR1 LNHDA, CDR2 SQIVND (reference sequence). This CDR3 contains 15 residues. The V gene end was trimmed by 4 bases and the J gene end by 4 bases; junction bases not matched to a gene: 6. The CDR3 sequence: CASSTDRAGNQPQHF. CDR3 coding DNA: TGTGCCAGTAGTACGGACAGGGCCGGAAATCAGCCCCAGCATTTT.

The rearrangement joins TRBV7-2 to TRBJ2-3, with D hard to call. CDR3 length: 16 residues. Trimming stripped 5 bases from V and 0 bases from J, with 15 bases between. The germline V gene encodes CDR1 SGHTA and CDR2 FQGNSA. CDR3 sequence: CASSGPQASSTDTQYF. CDR3 bases: TGTGCCAGCAGCGGCCCCCAAGCGTCAAGCACAGATACGCAGTATTTT.

The V gene is TRBV30, the J gene TRBJ2-5; 10 bases line up with TRBD2. Germline V lookup: CDR1 GTSNPN, CDR2 SVGIG (reference sequence). This CDR3 comprises 15 residues. Trimming removed 2 bases from V and 2 bases from J; junction bases left unmatched: 5. The chain's CDR3 is CAWSIAGGQQETQYF. DNA for the CDR3: TGTGCCTGGAGTATAGCGGGAGGCCAACAAGAGACCCAGTACTTC. Full variable domain (rest looked up from reference TRBV30 and TRBJ2-5): SQTIHQWPATLVQPVGSPLSLECTVEGTSNPNLYWYRQAAGRGLQLLFYSVGIGQISSEVPQNLSASRPQDRQFILSSKKLLLSDSGFYLCAWSIAGGQQETQYFGPGTRLLVL.

The V call is TRBV18, the J call TRBJ2-7; 8 bases map to TRBD2. Losses at the gene ends were 3 bases for V and 2 bases for J; bases not matched to a gene: 6. This CDR3 comprises 15 residues. CDR1 is KGHSH, CDR2 LQKENI, per germline. The CDR3 DNA is TGTGCCAGCTCACCTCCGGGACTAGGTCCCTACGAGCAGTACTTC. Amino acid sequence: CASSPPGLGPYEQYF.